A single sample is the source of the 18 T cell receptor beta chains below, sequenced in a study of T-cell memory formation after mild COVID-19. In TCRdb, the 5' RACE reads were re-called with MiXCR into one record per CDR3 protein. This sample has 400,000 or so distinct CDR3 sequences, with roughly 21% found just once. Sequences were obtained from PBMCs or a T cell subset sorted from them (not recorded which). These receptors all come from an adult woman who had mild COVID-19 (a few samples of this study predate the infection). Cell type and time point are not known.

The chain joins TRBV20-1 to TRBJ2-1, with D maybe TRBD2 (5 bases). CDR1 is DFQATT, CDR2 SNEGSKA, per germline (reference sequence). This CDR3 is 13 amino acids long. V was trimmed by 5 bases and J by 5 bases, leaving 13 bases between them. The CDR3 DNA follows: TGCAGTGCTCCCCTAGCCGGGCACAATGAGCAGTTCTTC. Its protein is CSAPLAGHNEQFF.

This chain links TRBV4-1 with TRBJ2-5; TRBD2 aligns across 11 bases. Trimming at V came to 4 bases and at J to 2 bases, leaving 6 bases not matched to a gene. This CDR3 has 16 amino acids. CDR1 and CDR2 from the germline V gene are MGHRA and YSYEKL. The CDR3 coding sequence is TGCGCCAGCAGCCGTCCGGGACTAGCGGAGCAAGAGACCCAGTACTTC. Translating gives CASSRPGLAEQETQYF.

This clonotype was picked up one time. The V call is TRBV12-3 or TRBV12-4, the J call TRBJ2-2, with D unresolved. Trimming took off 2 bases at V and 6 bases at J, with 16 bases between the two ends. There are 16 residues in the CDR3. For the CDR3, the DNA is TGTGCCAGCAGTTTAACTCCAGGATCAAGCCCCGGGGAGCTGTTTTTT. Translated, it gives CASSLTPGSSPGELFF.

This clonotype came up many times. This chain uses TRBV9 with TRBJ2-5; unclear D gene. Germline V gives CDR1 SGDLS, CDR2 YYNGEE. The CDR3 sequence is 16 residues long. The V gene lost 2 bases and the J gene lost 1 base, with 15 bases spanning the gap. The CDR3 nucleotides read TGTGCCAGCAGCGTGGAAGGTTCTAGTTTCCAAGAGACCCAGTACTTC. Protein product: CASSVEGSSFQETQYF.

This clonotype was counted between two and nine times. V gene TRBV5-6 combines with J gene TRBJ1-1, with D perhaps TRBD1 (6 bases). The germline V and J ends were trimmed by 1 base and 8 bases, with 15 bases remaining between them. The CDR3 spans 14 residues. CDR1 is SGHDT, CDR2 YYEEEE, per germline. CDR3 amino acids: CASSLFSGGEEAFF. Here the CDR3 DNA reads TGTGCCAGCAGCTTGTTCTCTGGGGGCGAAGAAGCTTTCTTT. Drawing the rest from reference TRBV5-6 and TRBJ1-1, the complete variable domain is DAGVTQSPTHLIKTRGQQVTLRCSPKSGHDTVSWYQQALGQGPQFIFQYYEEEERQRGNFPDRFSGHQFPNYSSELNVNALLLGDSALYLCASSLFSGGEEAFFGQGTRLTVV.

This clonotype has only a few counts. The chain is built from TRBV7-3 and TRBJ1-1; D is perhaps TRBD1 (6 bases). The ends were cut back, 1 base at V and 3 bases at J, with 12 bases in the middle. The CDR3 length is 15 residues. Germline loops: CDR1 SGHTA, CDR2 FQGTGA. CDR3 sequence reads: CASSLIGGIYTEAFF. The DNA of the CDR3 is TGTGCCAGCAGCTTAATAGGGGGGATCTACACTGAAGCTTTCTTT.

This chain links TRBV7-6 with TRBJ1-2, with D tentatively TRBD1 (6 bases). The germline V gene has CDR1 SGHVS and CDR2 FNYEAQ. V gave up 2 bases and J gave up 2 bases, with 15 bases separating them. The CDR3 is 16 residues long. Here the CDR3 reads CASSLYLGAYNYGYTF. Written as DNA, the CDR3 is TGTGCCAGCAGCTTATATCTGGGGGCTTACAACTATGGCTACACCTTC.

The V call is TRBV6-5, the J call TRBJ1-2, with unresolved D. Trimming shortened V by 0 bases and J by 5 bases, and 13 bases separated the two germline ends. The CDR3 sequence is 15 residues long. CDR1 and CDR2 from the germline V gene are MNHEY and SVGAGI. The CDR3 reads CASSYSGTVEYGYTF. The DNA for the CDR3 is TGTGCCAGCAGTTACTCGGGTACGGTGGAGTATGGCTACACCTTC.

The chain combines TRBV9 with TRBJ2-7, with 10 bases fitting TRBD2. This CDR3 is built from 16 residues. Germline lookup yields CDR1 SGDLS and CDR2 YYNGEE. Unmatched junction bases numbered 8, after V lost 3 bases and J lost 2 bases. The CDR3 bases are TGTGCCAGCAGCGCAATCGGGACTAGCGCTACCTACGAGCAGTACTTC. It translates to CASSAIGTSATYEQYF.

The rearrangement links TRBV20-1 to TRBJ1-2; D is undetermined. The CDR3 consists of 11 residues. Trimming took 3 bases from V and 8 from J, leaving 10 bases between them. Germline V gene lookup returns CDR1 DFQATT and CDR2 SNEGSKA (reference sequence). CDR3 coding DNA: TGCAGTGCTAGGGCCCTGATGGGCTACACCTTC. As protein: CSARALMGYTF.

The rearrangement uses TRBV29-1 and TRBJ2-5; a weak D match, TRBD1 (6 bases). The germline gives CDR1 SQVTM, CDR2 ANQGSEA. The CDR3 runs 11 residues. The CDR3 protein is CTTVRGETQYF. The CDR3 nucleotides read TGCACCACCGTCAGGGGTGAGACCCAGTACTTC.

The rearrangement uses TRBV6-6 and TRBJ1-1, with D unclear. The CDR3 consists of 17 residues. Germline V lookup: CDR1 MNHNY, CDR2 SVGAGI (reference sequence). The ends were cut back, 7 bases at V and 0 bases at J, with 21 bases in the middle. The CDR3 DNA sequence: TGTGCCAGCAATCACACGCGGCCTGAACGATTGAACACTGAAGCTTTCTTT. Translated, it gives CASNHTRPERLNTEAFF.

The V gene is TRBV12-3 or TRBV12-4, the J gene TRBJ1-1, with D uncertain. The CDR3 length is 13 residues. Trimming removed 6 bases at V and 6 bases at J, with 14 bases between. The CDR3 nucleotides are TGTGCCAGCAGCTCGGATCGCGGGTCTGAAGCTTTCTTT. It is translated as CASSSDRGSEAFF.

The chain is built from TRBV24-1 and TRBJ2-1; D may correspond to TRBD1 or TRBD2 (5 bases each). Germline CDR1 KGHDR, CDR2 SFDVKD. Between the trimmed V and J ends, which lost 3 bases and 12 bases, there was a span of 20 bases. The CDR3 spans 15 residues. The CDR3 spells CATSDPWGSLEAQFF. The CDR3 nucleotides read TGTGCCACCAGTGATCCCTGGGGGTCGCTCGAGGCGCAGTTCTTC.

This clonotype was counted many times. The chain employs TRBV20-1 and TRBJ2-3; D uncertain. Germline V gives CDR1 DFQATT, CDR2 SNEGSKA (reference sequence). The CDR3 runs to 17 residues. The V end lost 0 bases, the J end lost 1 base, and 17 bases lay between the germline ends. The CDR3 region has the DNA TGCAGTGCTAGAGAAGCCCCGACTGCTCCGCGCACAGATACGCAGTATTTT. Its translation is CSAREAPTAPRTDTQYF.

In this sample, this clonotype turned up a few times. The chain joins TRBV7-6 to TRBJ2-3, with D tentatively TRBD1 or TRBD2 (5 bases each). V was cut by 1 base and J by 0 bases, with 14 bases left in between. The germline CDR1 and CDR2 sequences are SGHVS and FNYEAQ. The CDR3 totals 17 residues. The CDR3 protein is CASSLDPPGTSTDTQYF. The DNA of the CDR3 is TGTGCCAGCAGCTTAGATCCACCAGGGACGAGCACAGATACGCAGTATTTT.

The rearrangement joins TRBV7-2 to TRBJ2-1, with TRBD2 matching 9 bases. The CDR3 runs to 14 residues. Unmatched junction bases numbered 8, after V lost 2 bases and J lost 12 bases. Per germline, CDR1 SGHTA and CDR2 FQGNSA. This CDR3 is CASSLRTSEVRQFF. The CDR3 region has the DNA TGTGCCAGCAGCTTAAGGACTAGCGAGGTTAGGCAGTTCTTC.

Only a few counts were recorded for this clonotype. CDR3 amino acids: CATSEPLGYEQYF. CDR3 in DNA: TGTGCCACCAGTGAGCCACTAGGTTACGAGCAGTACTTC. The chain couples TRBV24-1 to TRBJ2-7; TRBD2 might be the D (5 bases). This CDR3 spans 13 amino acids. Germline V CDR1 and CDR2: KGHDR, SFDVKD. Trimming took 4 bases from V and 4 from J, leaving 10 bases between them.